This T cell receptor delta chain stems from a study of gamma-delta T cells after stem cell transplantation. TCRdb reapplied CATT to the RT-PCR reads. The repertoire holds some 10,000 delta-chain clones, with 1% to 1.5% as singletons. Germline CDR1 GEAIGNYY, CDR2 EKD. Deletions cut 4 bases from V and 2 bases from J, with 16 bases between. The CDR3 consists of 15 residues. Comment on this clone: This DNA's translation differs at residue 7 from TCRdb's protein, which comes from a much larger clone; a read error is likely, and the protein shown is translated from the DNA.

V gene TRDV2 combines with J gene TRDJ1; D is perhaps TRDD3 (5 bases). The sequenced material came from gamma-delta T cells. This clonotype was sampled from a human donor. It is not recorded whose cells these are; they may come from a transplant donor. The CDR3, as DNA: TGTGCCTGTGATCCCTTACCGGGGAGGACCGATAAACTCATCTTT. Amino acids: CACDPLPGRTDKLIF.